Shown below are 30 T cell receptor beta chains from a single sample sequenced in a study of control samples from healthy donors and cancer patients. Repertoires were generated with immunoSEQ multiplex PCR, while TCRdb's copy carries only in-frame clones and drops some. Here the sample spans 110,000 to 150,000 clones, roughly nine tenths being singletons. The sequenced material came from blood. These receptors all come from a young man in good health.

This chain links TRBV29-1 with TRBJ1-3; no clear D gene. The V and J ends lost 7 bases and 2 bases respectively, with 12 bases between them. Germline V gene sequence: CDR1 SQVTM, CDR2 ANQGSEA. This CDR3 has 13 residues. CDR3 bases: TGCAGCGCCCTGGACCATACTGGAAACACCATATATTTT. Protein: CSALDHTGNTIYF.

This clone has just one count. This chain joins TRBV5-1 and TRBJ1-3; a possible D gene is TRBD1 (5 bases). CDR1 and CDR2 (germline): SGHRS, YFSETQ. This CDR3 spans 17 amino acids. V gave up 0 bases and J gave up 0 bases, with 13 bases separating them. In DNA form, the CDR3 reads TGCGCCAGCAGCTTGGTAGCGGGGCTGAGCTCTGGAAACACCATATATTTT. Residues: CASSLVAGLSSGNTIYF.

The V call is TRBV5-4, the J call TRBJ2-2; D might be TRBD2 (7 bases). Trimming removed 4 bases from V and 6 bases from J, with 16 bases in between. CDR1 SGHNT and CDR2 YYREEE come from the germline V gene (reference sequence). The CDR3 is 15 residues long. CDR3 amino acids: CASSPRGALAGELFF. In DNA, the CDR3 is TGTGCCAGCAGCCCCCGGGGGGCCCTAGCCGGGGAGCTGTTTTTT.

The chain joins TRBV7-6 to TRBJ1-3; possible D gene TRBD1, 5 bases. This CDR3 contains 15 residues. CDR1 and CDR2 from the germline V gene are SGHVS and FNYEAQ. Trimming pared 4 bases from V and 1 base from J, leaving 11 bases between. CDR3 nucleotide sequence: TGTGCCAGCAGCTCCCCATGGGGGTCTGGAAACACCATATATTTT. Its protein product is CASSSPWGSGNTIYF.

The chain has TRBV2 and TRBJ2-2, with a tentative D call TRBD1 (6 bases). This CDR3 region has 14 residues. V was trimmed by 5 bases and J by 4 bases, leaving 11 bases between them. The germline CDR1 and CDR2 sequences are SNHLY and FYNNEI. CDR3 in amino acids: CASSTGSATGELFF. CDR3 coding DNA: TGTGCCAGCAGTACAGGGTCGGCCACCGGGGAGCTGTTTTTT.

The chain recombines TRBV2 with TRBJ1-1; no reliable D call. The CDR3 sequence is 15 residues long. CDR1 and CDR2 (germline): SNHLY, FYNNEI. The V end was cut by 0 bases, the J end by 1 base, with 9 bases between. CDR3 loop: CASSEAGLSNTEAFF. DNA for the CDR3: TGTGCCAGCAGTGAAGCCGGTCTGTCGAACACTGAAGCTTTCTTT.

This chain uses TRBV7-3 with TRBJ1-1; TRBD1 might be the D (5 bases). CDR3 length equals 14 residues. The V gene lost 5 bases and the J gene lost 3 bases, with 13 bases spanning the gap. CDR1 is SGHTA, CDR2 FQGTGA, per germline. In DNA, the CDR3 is TGTGCCAGCAGCCGAATAACAGGAGACACTGAAGCTTTCTTT. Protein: CASSRITGDTEAFF.

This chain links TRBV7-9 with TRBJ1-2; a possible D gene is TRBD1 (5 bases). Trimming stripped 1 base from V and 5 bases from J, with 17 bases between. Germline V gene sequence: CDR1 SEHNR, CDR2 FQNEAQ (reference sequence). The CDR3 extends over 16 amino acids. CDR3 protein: CASSLEGTEELYGYTF. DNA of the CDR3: TGTGCCAGCAGCTTAGAAGGGACGGAGGAGTTGTATGGCTACACCTTC.

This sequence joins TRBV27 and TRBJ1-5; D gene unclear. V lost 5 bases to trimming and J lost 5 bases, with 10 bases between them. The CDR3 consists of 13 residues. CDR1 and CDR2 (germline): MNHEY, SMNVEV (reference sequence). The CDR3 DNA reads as TGTGCCAGCAGTCAGGCCGTCCATCAGCCCCAGCATTTT. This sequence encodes CASSQAVHQPQHF.

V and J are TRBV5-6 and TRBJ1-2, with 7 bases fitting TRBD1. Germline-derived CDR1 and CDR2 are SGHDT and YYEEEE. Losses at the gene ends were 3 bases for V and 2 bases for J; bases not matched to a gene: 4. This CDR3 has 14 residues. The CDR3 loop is CASSWGTANYGYTF. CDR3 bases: TGTGCCAGCAGCTGGGGGACAGCCAACTATGGCTACACCTTC.

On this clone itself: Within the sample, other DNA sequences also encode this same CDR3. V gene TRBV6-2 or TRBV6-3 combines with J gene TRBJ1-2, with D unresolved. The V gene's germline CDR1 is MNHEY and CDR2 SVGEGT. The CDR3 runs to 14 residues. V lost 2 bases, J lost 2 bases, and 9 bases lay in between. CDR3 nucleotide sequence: TGTGCCAGCAGTTACGCTGAGACAAACTATGGCTACACCTTC. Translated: CASSYAETNYGYTF.

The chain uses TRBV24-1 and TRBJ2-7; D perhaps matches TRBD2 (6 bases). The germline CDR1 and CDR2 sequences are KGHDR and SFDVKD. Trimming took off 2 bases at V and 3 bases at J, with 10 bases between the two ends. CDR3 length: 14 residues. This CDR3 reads CATSDWDFYYEQYF. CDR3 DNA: TGTGCCACCAGTGATTGGGACTTTTACTACGAGCAGTACTTC.

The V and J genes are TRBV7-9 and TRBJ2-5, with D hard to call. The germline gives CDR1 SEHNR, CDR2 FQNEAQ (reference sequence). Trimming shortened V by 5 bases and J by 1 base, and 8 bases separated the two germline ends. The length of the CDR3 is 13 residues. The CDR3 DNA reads TGTGCCAGCAGCCCACCTGTCCAAGAGACCCAGTACTTC. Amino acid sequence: CASSPPVQETQYF.

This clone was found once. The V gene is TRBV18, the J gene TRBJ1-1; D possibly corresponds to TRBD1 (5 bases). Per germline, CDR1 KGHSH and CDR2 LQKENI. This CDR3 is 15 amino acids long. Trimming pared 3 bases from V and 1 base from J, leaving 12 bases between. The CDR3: CASSPQVGGNTEAFF. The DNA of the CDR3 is TGTGCCAGCTCACCCCAGGTTGGGGGGAACACTGAAGCTTTCTTT.

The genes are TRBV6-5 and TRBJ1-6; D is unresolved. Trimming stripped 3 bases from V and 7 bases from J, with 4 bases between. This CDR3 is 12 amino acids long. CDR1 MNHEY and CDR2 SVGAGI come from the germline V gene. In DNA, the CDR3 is TGTGCCAGCAGTTATGAGAATTCACCCCTCCACTTT. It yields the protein CASSYENSPLHF.

The CDR3 DNA is TGTGCCACCAGCAGACAGAGCTCGGGGGGCGGGAACACCATATATTTT. Protein sequence: CATSRQSSGGGNTIYF. The chain has TRBV15 and TRBJ1-3, with TRBD1 as a possible D gene (6 bases). CDR3 size: 16 residues. Deletions cut 2 bases from V and 7 bases from J, with 18 bases between. The germline V gene encodes CDR1 LNHNV and CDR2 YYDKDF (reference sequence). Using reference TRBV15 and TRBJ1-3 for the parts outside the CDR3, the full variable domain is DAMVIQNPRYQVTQFGKPVTLSCSQTLNHNVMYWYQQKSSQAPKLLFHYYDKDFNNEADTPDNFQSRRPNTSFCFLDIRSPGLGDTAMYLCATSRQSSGGGNTIYFGEGSWLTVV.

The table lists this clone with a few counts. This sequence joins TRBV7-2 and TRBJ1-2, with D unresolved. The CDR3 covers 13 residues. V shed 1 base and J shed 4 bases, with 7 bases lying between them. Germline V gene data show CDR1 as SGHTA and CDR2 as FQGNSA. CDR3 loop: CASSLGTAYGYTF. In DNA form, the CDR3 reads TGTGCCAGCAGCTTAGGGACCGCCTATGGCTACACCTTC.

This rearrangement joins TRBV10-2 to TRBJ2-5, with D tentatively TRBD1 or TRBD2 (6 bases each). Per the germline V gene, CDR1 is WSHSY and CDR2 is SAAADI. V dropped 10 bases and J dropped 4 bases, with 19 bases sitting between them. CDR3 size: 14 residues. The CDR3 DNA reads TGCGCCACGTTTCCCTCAGGAGGGGGAGAGACCCAGTACTTC. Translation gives CATFPSGGGETQYF.

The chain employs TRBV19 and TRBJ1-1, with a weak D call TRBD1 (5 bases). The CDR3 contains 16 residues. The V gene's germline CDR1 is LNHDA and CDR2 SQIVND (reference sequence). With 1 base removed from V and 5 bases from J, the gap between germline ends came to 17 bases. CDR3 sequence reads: CASSIVGVGRSTEAFF. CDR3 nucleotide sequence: TGTGCCAGTAGTATAGTGGGGGTGGGCCGATCGACTGAAGCTTTCTTT.

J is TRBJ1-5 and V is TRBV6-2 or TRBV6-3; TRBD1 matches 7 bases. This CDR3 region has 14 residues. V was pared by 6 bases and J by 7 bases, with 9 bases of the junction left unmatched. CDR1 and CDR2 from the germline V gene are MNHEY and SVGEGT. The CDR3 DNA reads TGTGCCAGCAGCACGGGGACAGTCCACCAGCCCCAGCATTTT. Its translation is CASSTGTVHQPQHF.

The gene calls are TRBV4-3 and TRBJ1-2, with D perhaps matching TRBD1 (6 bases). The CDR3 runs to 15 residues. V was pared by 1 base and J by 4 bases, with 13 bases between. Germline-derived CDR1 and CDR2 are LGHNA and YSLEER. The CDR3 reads CASSQGRGLAYGYTF. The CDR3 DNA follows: TGCGCCAGCAGCCAAGGGAGGGGGTTGGCCTATGGCTACACCTTC.

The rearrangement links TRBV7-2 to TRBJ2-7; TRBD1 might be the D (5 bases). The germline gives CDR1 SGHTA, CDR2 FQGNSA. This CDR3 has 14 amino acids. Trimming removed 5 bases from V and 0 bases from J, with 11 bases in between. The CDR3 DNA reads TGTGCCAGCAGCATGGACACTTACTCCTACGAGCAGTACTTC. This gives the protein CASSMDTYSYEQYF.

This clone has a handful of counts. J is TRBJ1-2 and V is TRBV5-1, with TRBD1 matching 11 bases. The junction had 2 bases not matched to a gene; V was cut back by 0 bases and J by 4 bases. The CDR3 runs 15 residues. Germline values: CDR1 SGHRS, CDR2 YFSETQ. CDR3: CASSLAGTGGYGYTF. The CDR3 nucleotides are TGCGCCAGCAGCTTGGCCGGGACAGGGGGCTATGGCTACACCTTC.

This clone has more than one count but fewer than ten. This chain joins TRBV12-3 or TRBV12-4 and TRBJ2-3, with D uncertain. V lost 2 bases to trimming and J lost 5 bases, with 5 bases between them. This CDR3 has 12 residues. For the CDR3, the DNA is TGTGCCAGCAGTTTAACTCGAGATACGCAGTATTTT. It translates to CASSLTRDTQYF.

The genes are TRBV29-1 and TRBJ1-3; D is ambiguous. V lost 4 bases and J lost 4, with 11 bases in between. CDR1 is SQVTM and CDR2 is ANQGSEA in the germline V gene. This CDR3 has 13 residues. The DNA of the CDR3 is TGCAGCGTTGCGGTGGGTGGGGGAAACACCATATATTTT. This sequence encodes CSVAVGGGNTIYF.

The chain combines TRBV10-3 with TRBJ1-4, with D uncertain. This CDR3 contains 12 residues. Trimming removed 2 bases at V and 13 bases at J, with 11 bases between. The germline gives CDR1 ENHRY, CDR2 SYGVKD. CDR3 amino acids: CAISEEREGLFF. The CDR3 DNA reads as TGTGCCATCAGTGAGGAGAGGGAGGGACTGTTTTTT.

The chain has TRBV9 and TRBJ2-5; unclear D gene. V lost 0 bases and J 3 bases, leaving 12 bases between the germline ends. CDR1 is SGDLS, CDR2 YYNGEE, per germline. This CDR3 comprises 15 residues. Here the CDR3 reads CASSVGKGREETQYF. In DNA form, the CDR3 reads TGTGCCAGCAGCGTAGGGAAGGGTCGGGAAGAGACCCAGTACTTC.

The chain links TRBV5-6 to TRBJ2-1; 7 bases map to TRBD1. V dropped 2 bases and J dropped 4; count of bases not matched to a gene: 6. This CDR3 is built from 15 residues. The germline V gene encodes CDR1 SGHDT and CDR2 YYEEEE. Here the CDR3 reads CASSFLRDRYNEQFF. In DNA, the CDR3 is TGTGCCAGCAGCTTCCTCCGGGACAGATACAATGAGCAGTTCTTC.

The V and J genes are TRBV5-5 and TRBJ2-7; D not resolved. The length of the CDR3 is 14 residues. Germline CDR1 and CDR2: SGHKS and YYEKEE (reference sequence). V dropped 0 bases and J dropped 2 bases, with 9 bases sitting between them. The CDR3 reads CASSLVGGAYEQYF. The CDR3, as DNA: TGTGCCAGCAGCTTGGTGGGCGGTGCCTACGAGCAGTACTTC.

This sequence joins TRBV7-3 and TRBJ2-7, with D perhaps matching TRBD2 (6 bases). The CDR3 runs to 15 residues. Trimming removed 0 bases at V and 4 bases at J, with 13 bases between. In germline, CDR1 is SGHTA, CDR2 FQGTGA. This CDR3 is CASSLTGYGTYEQYF. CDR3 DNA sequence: TGTGCCAGCAGCTTAACGGGTTACGGGACTTACGAGCAGTACTTC.